This T cell receptor (beta chain) was recovered during a study of blood T cell repertoires in COVID-19. Cohorts were assigned according to the clinical history that participants reported. The CDR3 has 15 residues. From germline, CDR1 is LNHDA and CDR2 SQIVND (reference sequence). V lost 3 bases to trimming and J lost 1 base, with 12 bases between them. Sequencing was performed with immunoSEQ multiplex PCR; in TCRdb, only in-frame clones are kept and a portion is missing. Of approximately 300,000 clones listed, roughly 87% are singletons. V usage is TRBV19 and J usage is TRBJ1-1; no clear D gene. Sequencing was performed on PBMCs or T cells enriched from blood (not recorded which). The TCR comes from a woman in her 30s who had recovered from COVID-19. The CDR3 reads CASSILTGWNTEAFF. CDR3 bases: TGTGCCAGTAGTATTCTGACGGGGTGGAACACTGAAGCTTTCTTT.